Listed below are T cell receptor beta chains from one sample, sequenced in a study of control samples from healthy donors and cancer patients. Data came from immunoSEQ multiplex PCR; TCRdb stores just in-frame clones and leaves some out. The data hold tens of thousands of clones, with just under 90% observed a single time. What was sequenced was blood. These receptors were collected from a man aged 50 to 59 in good health. Each CDR3 is given with its conserved first and last residue. D genes are given only for firm matches. Expanded clones are given a class, and other clones once, few, many or no size at all.

v_call: TRBV14
j_call: TRBJ1-3
cdr3_length: 19
d_call: -
clone_size: -
cdr3_nt: TGTGCCAGCAGCCAGTTACCTCATAATGGACGGAGCTCTGGAAACACCATATATTTT
cdr3_aa: CASSQLPHNGRSSGNTIYF

v_call: TRBV7-2
j_call: TRBJ2-6
cdr3_length: 17
d_call: -
clone_size: -
cdr3_nt: TGTGCCAGCAGCTTAGCGTCCAGGACCACTGGGGCCAACGTCCTGACTTTC
cdr3_aa: CASSLASRTTGANVLTF

v_call: TRBV7-8
j_call: TRBJ1-2
cdr3_length: 12
d_call: -
clone_size: -
cdr3_nt: TGTGCCAGCAGCTTCCGGACCTATGGCTACACCTTC
cdr3_aa: CASSFRTYGYTF

v_call: TRBV5-1
j_call: TRBJ2-7
cdr3_length: 16
d_call: TRBD2
clone_size: -
cdr3_nt: TGCGCCAGCAGCGTTCCGTGGAGCGGGGGGGCTGACGAGCAGTACTTC
cdr3_aa: CASSVPWSGGADEQYF

v_call: TRBV18
j_call: TRBJ2-5
cdr3_length: 15
d_call: -
clone_size: -
cdr3_nt: TGTGCCAGCTCACCACAACAGGGAGCGGGTGAGACCCAGTACTTC
cdr3_aa: CASSPQQGAGETQYF

v_call: TRBV29-1
j_call: TRBJ2-1
cdr3_length: 14
d_call: TRBD2
clone_size: once
cdr3_nt: TGCAGCGCCCAGACTAGCGGGTCCTACAATGAGCAGTTCTTC
cdr3_aa: CSAQTSGSYNEQFF

v_call: TRBV18
j_call: TRBJ1-3
cdr3_length: 13
d_call: -
clone_size: -
cdr3_nt: TGTGCCAGCTCACCTTCCCAGGAAAACACCATATATTTT
cdr3_aa: CASSPSQENTIYF

v_call: TRBV6-1
j_call: TRBJ1-6
cdr3_length: 14
d_call: -
clone_size: -
cdr3_nt: TGTGCCAGCAGTGAAGCAGGGGAAGGATCACCCCTCCACTTT
cdr3_aa: CASSEAGEGSPLHF

v_call: TRBV9
j_call: TRBJ1-4
cdr3_length: 14
d_call: -
clone_size: -
cdr3_nt: TGTGCCAGCAGCCCCAGGGGTCGGAATGAAAAACTGTTTTTT
cdr3_aa: CASSPRGRNEKLFF

v_call: TRBV11-2
j_call: TRBJ2-3
cdr3_length: 14
d_call: -
clone_size: once
cdr3_nt: TGTGCCAGCAGCTTAGGGTACAGCACAGATACGCAGTATTTT
cdr3_aa: CASSLGYSTDTQYF

v_call: TRBV5-5
j_call: TRBJ1-1
cdr3_length: 13
d_call: -
clone_size: -
cdr3_nt: TGTGCCAGCAGCCCATTATACAGGAACCAAGCTTTCTTT
cdr3_aa: CASSPLYRNQAFF

v_call: TRBV6-1
j_call: TRBJ1-4
cdr3_length: 15
d_call: TRBD1
clone_size: -
cdr3_nt: TGTGCCAGCAGTGAAGCTGGACAGGAGGGGGGAAAACTGTTTTTT
cdr3_aa: CASSEAGQEGGKLFF

v_call: TRBV6-5
j_call: TRBJ1-3
cdr3_length: 13
d_call: -
clone_size: -
cdr3_nt: TGTGCCAGCAGAGGACAGTGGAAAAGCACCATATATTTT
cdr3_aa: CASRGQWKSTIYF

v_call: TRBV7-8
j_call: TRBJ1-5
cdr3_length: 15
d_call: -
clone_size: -
cdr3_nt: TGTGCCAGCAGCTTAGAACGGATTAGCAATCAGCCCCAGCATTTT
cdr3_aa: CASSLERISNQPQHF

v_call: TRBV13
j_call: TRBJ1-2
cdr3_length: 13
d_call: -
clone_size: -
cdr3_nt: TGTGCCAGCAGCTTATCCCTCAACTATGGCTACACCTTC
cdr3_aa: CASSLSLNYGYTF

v_call: TRBV7-2
j_call: TRBJ2-1
cdr3_length: 11
d_call: -
clone_size: once
cdr3_nt: TGTGCCAGCAGCTCCCTCAATGAGCAGTTCTTC
cdr3_aa: CASSSLNEQFF

v_call: TRBV10-1
j_call: TRBJ1-5
cdr3_length: 17
d_call: TRBD1
clone_size: -
cdr3_nt: TGCGCCAGCACCCTACGAAAGAGGGGGCATAGCAATCAGCCCCAGCATTTT
cdr3_aa: CASTLRKRGHSNQPQHF

v_call: TRBV19
j_call: TRBJ1-6
cdr3_length: 15
d_call: -
clone_size: -
cdr3_nt: TGTGCCAGTAGGACACCGGGACAATATAATTCACCCCTCCACTTT
cdr3_aa: CASRTPGQYNSPLHF

v_call: TRBV7-2
j_call: TRBJ1-1
cdr3_length: 15
d_call: TRBD1
clone_size: -
cdr3_nt: TGTGCCAGCAGCCGGTCGGACAGGACGGGCCCTGAAGCTTTCTTT
cdr3_aa: CASSRSDRTGPEAFF

v_call: TRBV5-6
j_call: TRBJ2-2
cdr3_length: 16
d_call: TRBD1
clone_size: -
cdr3_nt: TGTGCCAGCAGCTCTCGAGGACAGGGCGATGCCGGGGAGCTGTTTTTT
cdr3_aa: CASSSRGQGDAGELFF

v_call: TRBV30
j_call: TRBJ2-7
cdr3_length: 10
d_call: -
clone_size: -
cdr3_nt: TGTGCCTGGAAGGGCTACGAGCAGTACTTC
cdr3_aa: CAWKGYEQYF

v_call: TRBV5-1
j_call: TRBJ1-4
cdr3_length: 20
d_call: TRBD1
clone_size: -
cdr3_nt: TGCGCCAGCAGCCCGCGATTGGAGGGGACAGGGAGGGTCGAAGGTGAAAAACTGTTTTTT
cdr3_aa: CASSPRLEGTGRVEGEKLFF

v_call: TRBV19
j_call: TRBJ1-2
cdr3_length: 12
d_call: -
clone_size: -
cdr3_nt: TGTGCCAGTAGTGGGGAGAACTATGGCTACACCTTC
cdr3_aa: CASSGENYGYTF

v_call: TRBV6-1
j_call: TRBJ1-3
cdr3_length: 18
d_call: -
clone_size: -
cdr3_nt: TGTGCCAGCAGTGAAGCTCGTTTCGGACGGAACTCTGGAAACACCATATATTTT
cdr3_aa: CASSEARFGRNSGNTIYF

v_call: TRBV5-5
j_call: TRBJ1-2
cdr3_length: 13
d_call: -
clone_size: -
cdr3_nt: TGTGCCAGCAGCTCGAACAGTTTGGATGGCTACACCTTC
cdr3_aa: CASSSNSLDGYTF

v_call: TRBV2
j_call: TRBJ1-5
cdr3_length: 15
d_call: TRBD1
clone_size: -
cdr3_nt: TGTGCCAGCCGGAGACAGGGGAATAGCAATCAGCCCCAGCATTTT
cdr3_aa: CASRRQGNSNQPQHF

v_call: TRBV5-4
j_call: TRBJ2-1
cdr3_length: 14
d_call: -
clone_size: -
cdr3_nt: TGTGCCAGCAGCTCCGGTTTAAGCTACAATGAGCAGTTCTTC
cdr3_aa: CASSSGLSYNEQFF

v_call: TRBV2
j_call: TRBJ2-3
cdr3_length: 19
d_call: TRBD1
clone_size: -
cdr3_nt: TGTGCCAGCAGTGAGCCCGTGGGACAGGTCGCCTCGGACAGCGATACGCAGTATTTT
cdr3_aa: CASSEPVGQVASDSDTQYF

v_call: TRBV12-3/TRBV12-4
j_call: TRBJ2-1
cdr3_length: 13
d_call: -
clone_size: -
cdr3_nt: TGTGCCACCGGAACTTTCTCCTACAATGAGCAGTTCTTC
cdr3_aa: CATGTFSYNEQFF

v_call: TRBV12-3/TRBV12-4
j_call: TRBJ2-7
cdr3_length: 13
d_call: TRBD2
clone_size: -
cdr3_nt: TGTGCCAGCAGTTCTGGGGGGGTTAACAAGCAGTACTTC
cdr3_aa: CASSSGGVNKQYF

v_call: TRBV18
j_call: TRBJ2-3
cdr3_length: 14
d_call: TRBD2
clone_size: -
cdr3_nt: TGTGCCAGCTCACCGGGACTAGCGGGGGATACGCAGTATTTT
cdr3_aa: CASSPGLAGDTQYF

v_call: TRBV9
j_call: TRBJ2-1
cdr3_length: 14
d_call: -
clone_size: -
cdr3_nt: TGTGCCAGCAGCGTAGCACCCCAGGACAATGAGCAGTTCTTC
cdr3_aa: CASSVAPQDNEQFF

v_call: TRBV7-8
j_call: TRBJ1-4
cdr3_length: 17
d_call: -
clone_size: -
cdr3_nt: TGTGCCAGCAGCGTTTTTAGTAGGCGGGCAGGGAATGAAAAACTGTTTTTT
cdr3_aa: CASSVFSRRAGNEKLFF

v_call: TRBV6-5
j_call: TRBJ2-1
cdr3_length: 13
d_call: -
clone_size: -
cdr3_nt: TGTGCCACCTACCAGGGGACCTACAATGAGCAGTTCTTC
cdr3_aa: CATYQGTYNEQFF

v_call: TRBV6-5
j_call: TRBJ2-1
cdr3_length: 15
d_call: TRBD1
clone_size: -
cdr3_nt: TGTGCCAGCAGTTCCCCGGGACAGGGCTCCAATGAGCAGTTCTTC
cdr3_aa: CASSSPGQGSNEQFF

v_call: TRBV20-1
j_call: TRBJ2-2
cdr3_length: 12
d_call: -
clone_size: -
cdr3_nt: TGCAGTGCTAGTACTAGGGCCGGGGAGCTGTTTTTT
cdr3_aa: CSASTRAGELFF

v_call: TRBV6-1
j_call: TRBJ2-3
cdr3_length: 15
d_call: TRBD2
clone_size: -
cdr3_nt: TGTGCCAGCAGTGAAGAGAGCGGGGGGGCAGATACGCAGTATTTT
cdr3_aa: CASSEESGGADTQYF

v_call: TRBV7-8
j_call: TRBJ1-3
cdr3_length: 18
d_call: -
clone_size: -
cdr3_nt: TGTGCCAGCAGCTTAGCATCCCGACCGACCCAGGGTGGAAACACCATATATTTT
cdr3_aa: CASSLASRPTQGGNTIYF

v_call: TRBV7-2
j_call: TRBJ1-2
cdr3_length: 15
d_call: TRBD1
clone_size: -
cdr3_nt: TGTGCCAGCAGCTTAGCGGCAGGGGGCAACTATGGCTACACCTTC
cdr3_aa: CASSLAAGGNYGYTF

v_call: TRBV5-1
j_call: TRBJ2-3
cdr3_length: 12
d_call: -
clone_size: once
cdr3_nt: TGCGCCAGCAGCTTAAGCACAGATACGCAGTATTTT
cdr3_aa: CASSLSTDTQYF

v_call: TRBV10-3
j_call: TRBJ1-1
cdr3_length: 11
d_call: -
clone_size: -
cdr3_nt: TGTGCCACCACACAGGGAACTGAAGCTTTCTTT
cdr3_aa: CATTQGTEAFF

v_call: TRBV7-7
j_call: TRBJ2-5
cdr3_length: 15
d_call: TRBD2
clone_size: -
cdr3_nt: TGTGCCAGCAGCTCCGGCGGGGGGGACCAAGAGACCCAGTACTTC
cdr3_aa: CASSSGGGDQETQYF

v_call: TRBV5-1
j_call: TRBJ2-7
cdr3_length: 18
d_call: -
clone_size: -
cdr3_nt: TGCGCCAGCAGCTTGATGGGGGGCTCCAATTCGAAACCCTACGAGCAGTACTTC
cdr3_aa: CASSLMGGSNSKPYEQYF